This TCR beta chain comes out of a study of CXCR3-negative and CXCR3-positive naive CD8 T cells. In the study overall: A total of 130 million to 150 million TRB reads was generated, with about 1.5 +/- 0.3 million per library. Notes on the study in general: A higher hydrophobicity marked the TRB CDR3s of CXCR3-positive naive cells versus CXCR3-negative naive cells. Both of the naive subsets showed about the same high diversity, but memory CD8+ cells had much less.

Points on this clonotype: As yet, its antigen is unknown.

5' RACE that incorporated UMI labels was used to prepare the TRB cDNA libraries. Using the 5' RACE reads, TCRdb records one entry per CDR3 protein without DNA. The repertoire table contains 35,000 to 55,000 distinct CDR3 sequences. Germline lookup yields CDR1 MGHDK and CDR2 SYGVNS. The CDR3 is 16 amino acids. Sequenced sample: naive CXCR3- CD8+ T cells from blood. Subset noted: CD45RO-CCR7+CD27+CD95- naive CD8+ T cells lacking CXCR3 (TNR3-). J is TRBJ1-1 and V is TRBV25-1; with no DNA, the TCRdb D assignment of TRBD1 cannot be verified. The sequence derives from a human donor in good health. Some clones in this sample may be carry-over from other donors' samples. Here the CDR3 reads CASSTLDRRSNTEAFF.